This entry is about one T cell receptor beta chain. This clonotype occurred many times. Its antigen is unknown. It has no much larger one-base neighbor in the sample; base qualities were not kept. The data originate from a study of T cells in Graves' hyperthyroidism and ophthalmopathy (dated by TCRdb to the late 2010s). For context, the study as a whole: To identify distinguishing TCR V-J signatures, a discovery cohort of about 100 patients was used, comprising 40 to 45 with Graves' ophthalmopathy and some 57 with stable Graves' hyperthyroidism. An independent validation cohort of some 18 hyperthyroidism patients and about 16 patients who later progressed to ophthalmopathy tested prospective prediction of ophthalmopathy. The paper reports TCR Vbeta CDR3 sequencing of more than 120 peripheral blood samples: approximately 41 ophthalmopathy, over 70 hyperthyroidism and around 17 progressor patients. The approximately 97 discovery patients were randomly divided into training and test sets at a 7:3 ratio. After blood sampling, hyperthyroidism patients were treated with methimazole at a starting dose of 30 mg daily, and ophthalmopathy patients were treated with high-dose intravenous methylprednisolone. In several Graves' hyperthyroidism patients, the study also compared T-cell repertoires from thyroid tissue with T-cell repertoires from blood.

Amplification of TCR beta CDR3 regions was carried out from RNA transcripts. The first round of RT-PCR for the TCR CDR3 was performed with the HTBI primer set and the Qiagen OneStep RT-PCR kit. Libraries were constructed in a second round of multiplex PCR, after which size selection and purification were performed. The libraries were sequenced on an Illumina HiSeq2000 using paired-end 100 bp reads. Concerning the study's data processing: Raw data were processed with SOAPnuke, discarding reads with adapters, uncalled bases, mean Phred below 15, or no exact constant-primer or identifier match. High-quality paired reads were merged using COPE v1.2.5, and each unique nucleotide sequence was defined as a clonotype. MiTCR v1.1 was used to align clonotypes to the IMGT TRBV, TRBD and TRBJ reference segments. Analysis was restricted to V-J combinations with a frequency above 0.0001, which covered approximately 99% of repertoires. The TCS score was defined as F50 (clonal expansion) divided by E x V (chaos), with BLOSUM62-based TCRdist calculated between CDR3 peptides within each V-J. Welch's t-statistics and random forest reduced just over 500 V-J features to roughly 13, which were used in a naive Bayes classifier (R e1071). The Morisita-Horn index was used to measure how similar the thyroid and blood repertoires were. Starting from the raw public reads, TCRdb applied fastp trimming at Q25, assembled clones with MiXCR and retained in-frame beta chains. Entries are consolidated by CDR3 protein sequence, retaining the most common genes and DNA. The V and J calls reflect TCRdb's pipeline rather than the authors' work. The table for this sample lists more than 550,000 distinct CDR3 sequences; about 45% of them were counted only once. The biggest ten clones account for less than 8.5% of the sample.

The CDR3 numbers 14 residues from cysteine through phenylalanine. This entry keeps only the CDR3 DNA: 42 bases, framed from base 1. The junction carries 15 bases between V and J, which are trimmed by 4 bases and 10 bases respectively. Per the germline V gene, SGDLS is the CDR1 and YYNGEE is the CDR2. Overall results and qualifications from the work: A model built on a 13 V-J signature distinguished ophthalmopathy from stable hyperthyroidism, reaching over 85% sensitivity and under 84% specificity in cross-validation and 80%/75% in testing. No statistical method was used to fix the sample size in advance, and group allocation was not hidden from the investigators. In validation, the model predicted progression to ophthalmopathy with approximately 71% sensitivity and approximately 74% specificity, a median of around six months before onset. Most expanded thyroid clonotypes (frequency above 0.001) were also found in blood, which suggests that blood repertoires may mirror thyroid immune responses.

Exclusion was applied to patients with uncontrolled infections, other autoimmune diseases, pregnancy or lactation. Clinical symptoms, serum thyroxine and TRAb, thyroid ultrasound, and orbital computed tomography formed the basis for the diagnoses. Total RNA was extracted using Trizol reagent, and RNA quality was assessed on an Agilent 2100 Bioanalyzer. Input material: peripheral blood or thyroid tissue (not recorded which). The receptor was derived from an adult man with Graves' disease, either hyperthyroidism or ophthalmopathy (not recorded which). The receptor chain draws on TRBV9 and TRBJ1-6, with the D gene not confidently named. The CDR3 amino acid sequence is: CASSTLSERSPLHF. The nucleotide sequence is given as TGTGCCAGCAGCACCCTTTCAGAGAGATCACCCCTCCACTTT.